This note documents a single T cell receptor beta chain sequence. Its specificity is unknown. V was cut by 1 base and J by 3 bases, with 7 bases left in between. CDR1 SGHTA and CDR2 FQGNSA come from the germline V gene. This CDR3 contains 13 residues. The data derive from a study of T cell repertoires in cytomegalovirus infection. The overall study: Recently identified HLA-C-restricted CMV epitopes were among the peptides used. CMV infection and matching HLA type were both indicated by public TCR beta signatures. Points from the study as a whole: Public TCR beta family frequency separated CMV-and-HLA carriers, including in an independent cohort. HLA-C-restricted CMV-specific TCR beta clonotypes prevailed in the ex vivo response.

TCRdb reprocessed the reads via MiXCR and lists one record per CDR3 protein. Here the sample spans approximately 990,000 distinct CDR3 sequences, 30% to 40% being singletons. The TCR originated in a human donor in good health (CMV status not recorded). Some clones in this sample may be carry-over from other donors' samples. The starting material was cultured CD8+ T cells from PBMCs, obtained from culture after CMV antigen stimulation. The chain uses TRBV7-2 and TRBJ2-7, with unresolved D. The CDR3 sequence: CASSLGHNYEQYF. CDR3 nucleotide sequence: TGTGCCAGCAGCTTAGGACACAACTACGAGCAGTACTTC.